The T cell receptor beta chain under discussion was sequenced for a study of cytomegalovirus exposure and HLA in healthy donors. Vbeta (60) and Jbeta (13) primers were used in the PCR. Some clones are missing from TCRdb's copy, which holds only in-frame ones; the method was immunoSEQ multiplex PCR. The sample holds 150,000 to 200,000 clones, about 77% seen once. These donors counted as nominally healthy when sampled, but unrecorded immune exposures were likely. Trimming cost V 6 bases and J 2 bases, with 5 bases left between them. Germline values: CDR1 MNHEY, CDR2 SMNVEV (reference sequence). CDR3 length: 12 amino acids.

The chain uses TRBV27 and TRBJ2-1; the D is unclear. The sequencing sample was made of PBMCs. This clonotype was sampled from a man between 18 and 35 years old in good health and CMV-seropositive. The CDR3 bases are TGTGCCAGCAGGCGCGCCTACAATGAGCAGTTCTTC. This codes for CASRRAYNEQFF.